This is a list of T cell receptor beta chains from one sample in a study of shared clonotypes between healthy human individuals. Profiled with immunoSEQ multiplex PCR; TCRdb holds only in-frame clones, not every one. The table includes approximately 940,000 clones, 70% to 85% detected once. The sample taken for sequencing was memory CD4+ T cells sorted from blood. All receptors derive from a man aged 18 to 29 in good health. Both conserved end residues are part of each CDR3. Each record gives: V gene, D gene, clone size, J gene, CDR3 protein, CDR3 DNA. The D gene is left open where the match is weak. The size field is filled for only some rows; it gives once, few, many or a size class.

v_gene: TRBV28; d_gene: NA; abundance: NA; j_gene: TRBJ2-6; CDR3aa: CASSKQGTGANVLTF; CDR3nt: TGTGCCAGCAGTAAACAGGGTACTGGGGCCAACGTCCTGACTTTC
v_gene: TRBV7-6; d_gene: TRBD2; abundance: NA; j_gene: TRBJ2-7; CDR3aa: CASSLDAGGGPYEQYF; CDR3nt: TGTGCCAGCAGCTTAGATGCGGGGGGCGGCCCCTACGAGCAGTACTTC
v_gene: TRBV18; d_gene: TRBD1; abundance: NA; j_gene: TRBJ1-1; CDR3aa: CASSLFTGTENTEAFF; CDR3nt: TGTGCCAGCTCACTATTCACCGGGACAGAGAACACTGAAGCTTTCTTT
v_gene: TRBV5-4; d_gene: TRBD1; abundance: NA; j_gene: TRBJ1-4; CDR3aa: CASSPGTGSNEKLFF; CDR3nt: TGTGCCAGCAGCCCCGGGACAGGGTCTAATGAAAAACTGTTTTTT
v_gene: TRBV27; d_gene: TRBD2; abundance: NA; j_gene: TRBJ2-2; CDR3aa: CASSPERTSARTITGELFF; CDR3nt: TGTGCCAGCAGCCCAGAGAGGACTAGCGCCCGGACTATCACCGGGGAGCTGTTTTTT
v_gene: TRBV7-3; d_gene: TRBD2; abundance: NA; j_gene: TRBJ2-7; CDR3aa: CASSASSGGAWLEPYEQYF; CDR3nt: TGTGCCAGCAGCGCCTCTAGCGGGGGGGCCTGGTTGGAACCCTACGAGCAGTACTTC
v_gene: TRBV6-1; d_gene: TRBD1; abundance: NA; j_gene: TRBJ2-3; CDR3aa: CASSETGQASTDTQYF; CDR3nt: TGTGCCAGCAGTGAAACCGGACAGGCTAGCACAGATACGCAGTATTTT
v_gene: TRBV7-9; d_gene: TRBD2; abundance: few; j_gene: TRBJ2-1; CDR3aa: CASSLSTSGRGAYNEQFF; CDR3nt: TGTGCCAGCAGCTTATCTACTAGCGGGAGAGGTGCCTACAATGAGCAGTTCTTC
v_gene: TRBV5-1; d_gene: NA; abundance: NA; j_gene: TRBJ2-1; CDR3aa: CASSLAGQRANEQFF; CDR3nt: TGCGCCAGCAGCTTGGCCGGACAGCGAGCCAATGAGCAGTTCTTC
v_gene: TRBV5-1; d_gene: TRBD2; abundance: NA; j_gene: TRBJ2-5; CDR3aa: CASSLGRGGIQETQYF; CDR3nt: TGCGCCAGCAGCTTGGGGCGCGGGGGAATCCAAGAGACCCAGTACTTC
v_gene: TRBV6-1; d_gene: NA; abundance: NA; j_gene: TRBJ1-2; CDR3aa: CASSVESNYGYTF; CDR3nt: TGTGCCAGCAGTGTAGAAAGCAACTATGGCTACACCTTC
v_gene: TRBV18; d_gene: NA; abundance: NA; j_gene: TRBJ1-1; CDR3aa: CASSPNGQSLNTEAFF; CDR3nt: TGTGCCAGCTCACCCAACGGACAGTCCTTGAACACTGAAGCTTTCTTT
v_gene: TRBV5-6; d_gene: TRBD1; abundance: NA; j_gene: TRBJ2-7; CDR3aa: CASSFFGTGNEQYF; CDR3nt: TGTGCCAGCAGCTTTTTCGGGACAGGCAACGAGCAGTACTTC
v_gene: TRBV4-1; d_gene: NA; abundance: NA; j_gene: TRBJ2-7; CDR3aa: CASSLVPSSYEQYF; CDR3nt: TGCGCCAGCAGCCTTGTACCTAGCTCCTACGAGCAGTACTTC
v_gene: TRBV6-6; d_gene: NA; abundance: NA; j_gene: TRBJ1-1; CDR3aa: CASSDRLDTEAFF; CDR3nt: TGTGCCAGCAGTGACAGGTTGGACACTGAAGCTTTCTTT
v_gene: TRBV5-1; d_gene: TRBD2; abundance: NA; j_gene: TRBJ2-7; CDR3aa: CASSLTAGGNEQYF; CDR3nt: TGCGCCAGCAGCTTGACTGCGGGAGGCAACGAGCAGTACTTC
v_gene: TRBV7-9; d_gene: TRBD1; abundance: NA; j_gene: TRBJ2-7; CDR3aa: CASSLGSGGRDEQYF; CDR3nt: TGTGCCAGCAGCTTAGGGTCAGGGGGCAGGGACGAGCAGTACTTC
v_gene: TRBV11-2; d_gene: NA; abundance: NA; j_gene: TRBJ2-2; CDR3aa: CASSSQGTGELFF; CDR3nt: TGTGCCAGCAGCTCCCAGGGAACCGGGGAGCTGTTTTTT
v_gene: TRBV28; d_gene: NA; abundance: NA; j_gene: TRBJ1-2; CDR3aa: CASSSTEGVRYGYTF; CDR3nt: TGTGCCAGCAGTTCTACTGAGGGAGTACGCTATGGCTACACCTTC
v_gene: TRBV6-5; d_gene: NA; abundance: NA; j_gene: TRBJ2-6; CDR3aa: CASRTGANVLTF; CDR3nt: TGTGCCAGCAGGACTGGGGCCAACGTCCTGACTTTC
v_gene: TRBV2; d_gene: TRBD2; abundance: few; j_gene: TRBJ2-1; CDR3aa: CASESLAGGGNEQFF; CDR3nt: TGTGCCAGCGAGTCACTAGCGGGAGGGGGGAATGAGCAGTTCTTC
v_gene: TRBV7-2; d_gene: TRBD2; abundance: NA; j_gene: TRBJ2-7; CDR3aa: CASSPRTSGEQYF; CDR3nt: TGTGCCAGCAGCCCTAGGACTAGCGGCGAGCAGTACTTC
v_gene: TRBV5-1; d_gene: TRBD1; abundance: few; j_gene: TRBJ1-1; CDR3aa: CASSFQDRIVSPEAFF; CDR3nt: TGCGCCAGCAGCTTCCAGGACAGGATTGTTTCCCCTGAAGCTTTCTTT
v_gene: TRBV6-6; d_gene: TRBD2; abundance: NA; j_gene: TRBJ2-1; CDR3aa: CASNTGTSGIHEQFF; CDR3nt: TGTGCCAGCAACACCGGGACTAGCGGGATCCATGAGCAGTTCTTC
v_gene: TRBV6-5; d_gene: NA; abundance: NA; j_gene: TRBJ1-5; CDR3aa: CASSYQFNQPQHF; CDR3nt: TGTGCCAGCAGTTACCAGTTTAATCAGCCCCAGCATTTT
v_gene: TRBV5-6; d_gene: TRBD1; abundance: NA; j_gene: TRBJ2-6; CDR3aa: CASSRPTGASGANVLTF; CDR3nt: TGTGCCAGCAGCAGACCGACAGGGGCCTCTGGGGCCAACGTCCTGACTTTC
v_gene: TRBV5-1; d_gene: NA; abundance: NA; j_gene: TRBJ1-1; CDR3aa: CASSLGGNMNTEAFF; CDR3nt: TGCGCCAGCAGCTTGGGGGGCAACATGAACACTGAAGCTTTCTTT
v_gene: TRBV19; d_gene: TRBD1; abundance: NA; j_gene: TRBJ1-2; CDR3aa: CASSIAGGYGYTF; CDR3nt: TGTGCCAGTAGTATAGCAGGGGGCTATGGCTACACCTTC
v_gene: TRBV6-6; d_gene: NA; abundance: once; j_gene: TRBJ2-3; CDR3aa: CASSKVGRGTDTQYF; CDR3nt: TGTGCCAGCAGCAAAGTAGGACGGGGCACAGATACGCAGTATTTT
v_gene: TRBV9; d_gene: TRBD2; abundance: NA; j_gene: TRBJ2-3; CDR3aa: CASSVNLRWCLREEQPLGTDTQYF; CDR3nt: TGTGCCAGCAGCGTAAACCTTCGGTGGTGTTTACGGGAGGAACAACCCTTGGGCACAGATACGCAGTATTTT
v_gene: TRBV30; d_gene: NA; abundance: NA; j_gene: TRBJ1-5; CDR3aa: CAWSIGQQNQPQHF; CDR3nt: TGTGCCTGGAGTATAGGACAGCAAAATCAGCCCCAGCATTTT
v_gene: TRBV10-1; d_gene: NA; abundance: NA; j_gene: TRBJ2-1; CDR3aa: CASSESAGAYNEQFF; CDR3nt: TGCGCCAGCAGTGAGAGCGCAGGGGCCTACAATGAGCAGTTCTTC
v_gene: TRBV30; d_gene: NA; abundance: NA; j_gene: TRBJ2-4; CDR3aa: CAWSVLGTLVSKNIQYF; CDR3nt: TGTGCCTGGAGTGTATTGGGGACACTCGTCAGCAAAAACATTCAGTACTTC
v_gene: TRBV18; d_gene: TRBD2; abundance: NA; j_gene: TRBJ2-2; CDR3aa: CASSPGLATPGELFF; CDR3nt: TGTGCCAGCTCACCGGGACTAGCGACGCCCGGGGAGCTGTTTTTT
v_gene: TRBV7-6; d_gene: NA; abundance: few; j_gene: TRBJ1-3; CDR3aa: CASSSGPADGNTIYF; CDR3nt: TGTGCCAGCAGTTCCGGACCGGCTGACGGAAACACCATATATTTT
v_gene: TRBV16; d_gene: NA; abundance: NA; j_gene: TRBJ2-3; CDR3aa: CASSQSSLSTQYF; CDR3nt: TGTGCCAGCAGCCAATCTAGCCTCTCGACGCAGTATTTT
v_gene: TRBV10-3; d_gene: TRBD1; abundance: NA; j_gene: TRBJ1-1; CDR3aa: CAISEGQGSALNTEAFF; CDR3nt: TGTGCCATCAGCGAGGGACAGGGGAGTGCCCTGAACACTGAAGCTTTCTTT
v_gene: TRBV30; d_gene: NA; abundance: NA; j_gene: TRBJ2-4; CDR3aa: CAWSDLMDIQYF; CDR3nt: TGTGCCTGGAGCGACCTTATGGACATTCAGTACTTC
v_gene: TRBV5-1; d_gene: TRBD1; abundance: NA; j_gene: TRBJ2-3; CDR3aa: CASSLVRRDRVVDTQYF; CDR3nt: TGCGCCAGCAGCTTGGTACGTCGGGACAGGGTAGTAGATACGCAGTATTTT
v_gene: TRBV5-1; d_gene: NA; abundance: NA; j_gene: TRBJ1-6; CDR3aa: CASSLVAGSNSPLHF; CDR3nt: TGCGCCAGCAGCTTGGTGGCAGGGTCTAATTCACCCCTCCACTTT
v_gene: TRBV28; d_gene: TRBD1; abundance: NA; j_gene: TRBJ1-6; CDR3aa: CATAGQIYNSPLHF; CDR3nt: TGTGCCACCGCGGGACAGATATATAATTCACCCCTCCACTTT
v_gene: TRBV28; d_gene: TRBD2; abundance: NA; j_gene: TRBJ2-3; CDR3aa: CASSPQLAGGDTQYF; CDR3nt: TGTGCCAGCAGTCCCCAACTAGCGGGGGGGGATACGCAGTATTTT
v_gene: TRBV28; d_gene: NA; abundance: NA; j_gene: TRBJ1-2; CDR3aa: CASSQATGNYGYTF; CDR3nt: TGTGCCAGCAGCCAGGCCACAGGGAACTATGGCTACACCTTC
v_gene: TRBV5-6; d_gene: NA; abundance: NA; j_gene: TRBJ2-3; CDR3aa: CASSPRSLLPTDTQYF; CDR3nt: TGTGCCAGCAGCCCGCGGAGCTTACTCCCCACAGATACGCAGTATTTT
v_gene: TRBV30; d_gene: NA; abundance: NA; j_gene: TRBJ2-3; CDR3aa: CAFLDPTWSTDTQYF; CDR3nt: TGTGCCTTCTTAGACCCAACGTGGAGCACAGATACGCAGTATTTT
v_gene: TRBV5-1; d_gene: NA; abundance: NA; j_gene: TRBJ2-7; CDR3aa: CASSLEIGDEQYF; CDR3nt: TGCGCCAGCAGCTTGGAAATAGGCGACGAGCAGTACTTC
v_gene: TRBV7-3; d_gene: TRBD2; abundance: NA; j_gene: TRBJ2-2; CDR3aa: CASSLTLAGATGELFF; CDR3nt: TGTGCCAGCAGCTTAACGTTAGCGGGGGCGACCGGGGAGCTGTTTTTT
v_gene: TRBV7-6; d_gene: TRBD2; abundance: NA; j_gene: TRBJ2-3; CDR3aa: CASSLGQREYTDTQYF; CDR3nt: TGTGCCAGCAGCTTAGGGCAGCGGGAGTACACAGATACGCAGTATTTT
v_gene: TRBV7-2; d_gene: NA; abundance: NA; j_gene: TRBJ2-7; CDR3aa: CASSLNGPPGGEQYF; CDR3nt: TGTGCCAGCAGCTTGAACGGGCCTCCTGGAGGGGAGCAGTACTTC
v_gene: TRBV5-8; d_gene: NA; abundance: many; j_gene: TRBJ1-5; CDR3aa: CASSLEGYQPQHF; CDR3nt: TGTGCCAGCAGCTTGGAAGGATATCAGCCCCAGCATTTT
v_gene: TRBV11-2; d_gene: NA; abundance: few; j_gene: TRBJ2-1; CDR3aa: CASSLRSRMDNEQFF; CDR3nt: TGTGCCAGCAGTTTAAGGAGCAGAATGGACAATGAGCAGTTCTTC
v_gene: TRBV2; d_gene: NA; abundance: NA; j_gene: TRBJ1-1; CDR3aa: CASSEVGAPGTEAFF; CDR3nt: TGTGCCAGCAGTGAAGTAGGGGCCCCGGGTACTGAAGCTTTCTTT
v_gene: TRBV30; d_gene: NA; abundance: NA; j_gene: TRBJ1-2; CDR3aa: CAWSSNPGYTF; CDR3nt: TGTGCCTGGAGCTCCAATCCTGGCTACACCTTC
v_gene: TRBV29-1; d_gene: NA; abundance: NA; j_gene: TRBJ1-1; CDR3aa: CSARPGSGNTEAFF; CDR3nt: TGCAGCGCCCGACCGGGATCCGGGAACACTGAAGCTTTCTTT
v_gene: TRBV2; d_gene: NA; abundance: NA; j_gene: TRBJ1-1; CDR3aa: CASSFHRNTEAFF; CDR3nt: TGTGCCAGCAGTTTCCATCGGAACACTGAAGCTTTCTTT
v_gene: TRBV6-5; d_gene: NA; abundance: NA; j_gene: TRBJ1-2; CDR3aa: CASSRAGGDGYTF; CDR3nt: TGTGCCAGCAGCCGAGCTGGGGGCGATGGCTACACCTTC
v_gene: TRBV6-5; d_gene: TRBD1; abundance: NA; j_gene: TRBJ1-3; CDR3aa: CASSRTGAAGNTIYF; CDR3nt: TGTGCCAGCAGCCGTACAGGGGCAGCTGGAAACACCATATATTTT